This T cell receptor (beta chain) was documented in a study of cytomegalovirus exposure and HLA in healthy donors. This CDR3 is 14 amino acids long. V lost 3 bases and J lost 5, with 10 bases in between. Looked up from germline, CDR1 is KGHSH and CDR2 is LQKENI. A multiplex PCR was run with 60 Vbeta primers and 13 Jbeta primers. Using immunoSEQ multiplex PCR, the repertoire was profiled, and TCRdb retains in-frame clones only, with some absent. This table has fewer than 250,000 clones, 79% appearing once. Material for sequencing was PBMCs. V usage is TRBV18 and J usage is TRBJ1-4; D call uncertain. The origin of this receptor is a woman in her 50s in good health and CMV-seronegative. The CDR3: CASSPGAGNEKLFF. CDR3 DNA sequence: TGTGCCAGCTCACCCGGCGCGGGAAATGAAAAACTGTTTTTT.